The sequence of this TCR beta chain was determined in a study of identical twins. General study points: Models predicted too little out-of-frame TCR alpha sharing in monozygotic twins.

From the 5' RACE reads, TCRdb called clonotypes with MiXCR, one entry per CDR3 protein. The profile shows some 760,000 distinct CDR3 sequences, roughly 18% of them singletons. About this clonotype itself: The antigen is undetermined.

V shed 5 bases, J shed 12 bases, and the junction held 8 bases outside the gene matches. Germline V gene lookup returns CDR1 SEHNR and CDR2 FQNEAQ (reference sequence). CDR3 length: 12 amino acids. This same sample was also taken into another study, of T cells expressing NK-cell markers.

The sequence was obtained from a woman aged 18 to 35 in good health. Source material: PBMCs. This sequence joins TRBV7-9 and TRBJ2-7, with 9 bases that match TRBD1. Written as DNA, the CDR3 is TGTGCCAGCAGCCCCGGGACAGGGATTTTGTACTTC. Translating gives CASSPGTGILYF.